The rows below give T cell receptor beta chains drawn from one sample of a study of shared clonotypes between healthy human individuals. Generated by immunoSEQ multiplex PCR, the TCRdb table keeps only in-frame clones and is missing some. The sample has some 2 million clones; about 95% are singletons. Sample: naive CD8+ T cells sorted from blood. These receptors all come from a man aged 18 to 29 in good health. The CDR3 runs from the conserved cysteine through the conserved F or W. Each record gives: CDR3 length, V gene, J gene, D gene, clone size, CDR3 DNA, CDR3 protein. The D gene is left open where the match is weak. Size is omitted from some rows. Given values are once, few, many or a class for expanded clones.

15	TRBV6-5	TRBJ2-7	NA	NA	TGTGCCAGCAGTTACCAGCAGGCTCTCTCCTACGAGCAGTACTTC	CASSYQQALSYEQYF
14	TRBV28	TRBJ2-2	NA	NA	TGTGCCAGCAGCCAACAGGGAGACACCGGGGAGCTGTTTTTT	CASSQQGDTGELFF
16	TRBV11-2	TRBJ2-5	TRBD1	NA	TGTGCCAGCAGCATGGGACCGGGACAGGGGATGAAGACCCAGTACTTC	CASSMGPGQGMKTQYF
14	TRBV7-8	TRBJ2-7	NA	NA	TGTGCCAGCAGCTTAGTAGGTAGCGCCGGGGAGCAGTACTTC	CASSLVGSAGEQYF
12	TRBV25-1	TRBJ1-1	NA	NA	TGTGCCAGCAGTGTTATGAACACTGAAGCTTTCTTT	CASSVMNTEAFF
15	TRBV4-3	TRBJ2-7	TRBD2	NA	TGCGCCAGCAGCCGCCTACTAGCGGGAGCTGAAGAGCAGTACTTC	CASSRLLAGAEEQYF
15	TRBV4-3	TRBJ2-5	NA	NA	TGCGCCAGCAGCCAAGAAGGTCTAGCACAAGAGACCCAGTACTTC	CASSQEGLAQETQYF
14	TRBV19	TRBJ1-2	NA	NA	TGTGCCAGTAGTACTATAACAGGGCTTGATGGCTACACCTTC	CASSTITGLDGYTF
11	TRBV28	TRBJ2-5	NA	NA	TGTGCCAGCAGTTTCCTGGAGACCCAGTACTTC	CASSFLETQYF
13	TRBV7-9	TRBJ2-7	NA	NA	TGTGCCAGCAGCTCCCCGGACCGTAGTGAGCAGTACTTC	CASSSPDRSEQYF
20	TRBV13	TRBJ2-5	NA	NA	TGTGCCAGCAGCTCCACCCCCGGCCAGGGATTCGATGGGTTAGCAGAGACCCAGTACTTC	CASSSTPGQGFDGLAETQYF
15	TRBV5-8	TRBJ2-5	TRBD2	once	TGTGCCAGCAGCTTGGGGCCAACTAGCGACGAGACCCAGTACTTC	CASSLGPTSDETQYF
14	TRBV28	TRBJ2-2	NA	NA	TGTGCCAGCAGTTTGGCACAGGGAGTCGGGGAGCTGTTTTTT	CASSLAQGVGELFF
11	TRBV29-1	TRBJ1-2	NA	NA	TGCAGCGTTGTGGGTCCGAGAGGCTACACCTTC	CSVVGPRGYTF
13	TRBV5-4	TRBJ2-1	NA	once	TGTGCCAGCAGCTTGTTTTTCGGGAATGAGCAGTTCTTC	CASSLFFGNEQFF
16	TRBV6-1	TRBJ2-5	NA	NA	TGTGCCAGCAGTGAAGTCTTAGCGGCCGAGTTGGAGACCCAGTACTTC	CASSEVLAAELETQYF
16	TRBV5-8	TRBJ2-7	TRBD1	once	TGTGCCAGCAGCCCGGACCGGGACAGGGGCCCCTACGAGCAGTACTTC	CASSPDRDRGPYEQYF
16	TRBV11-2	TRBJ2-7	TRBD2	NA	TGTGCCAGCAGCTTAGTAGCGGGAGGCCCTTCGTTCGAGCAGTACTTC	CASSLVAGGPSFEQYF
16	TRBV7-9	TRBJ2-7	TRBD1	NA	TGTGCCAGCAGCCGATCCCCGGGACAGGGGGCCTGGGAGCAGTACTTC	CASSRSPGQGAWEQYF
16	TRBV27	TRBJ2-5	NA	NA	TGTGCCAGCAGTTTATTGGGACCGGTTGGTCAAGAGACCCAGTACTTC	CASSLLGPVGQETQYF
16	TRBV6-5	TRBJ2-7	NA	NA	TGTGCCAGCAGTTACTCGGCACAGGGATATGCCTACGAGCAGTACTTC	CASSYSAQGYAYEQYF
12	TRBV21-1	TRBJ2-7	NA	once	TGTGCCAGCAGCAAGGGCCGGGACGAGCAGTACTTC	CASSKGRDEQYF
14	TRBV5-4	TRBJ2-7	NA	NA	TGTGCCAGCAGCTTGGACAGGGCAGGGTACGAGCAGTACTTC	CASSLDRAGYEQYF
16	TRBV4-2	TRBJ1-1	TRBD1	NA	TGTGCCAGCAGCCAAGAGACAGGGGGCGCGGGGACTGAAGCTTTCTTT	CASSQETGGAGTEAFF
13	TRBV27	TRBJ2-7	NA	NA	TGTGCCAGCCGGGGCCAAGGACCCTACGAGCAGTACTTC	CASRGQGPYEQYF
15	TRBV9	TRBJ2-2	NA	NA	TGTGCCAGCAGTGGGAGCAGGGTTAACACCGGGGAGCTGTTTTTT	CASSGSRVNTGELFF
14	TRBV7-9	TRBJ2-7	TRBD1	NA	TGTGCCAGCAGCGCAAGGGACAGGGTTTACGAGCAGTACTTC	CASSARDRVYEQYF
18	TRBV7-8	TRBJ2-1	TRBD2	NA	TGTGCCAGCAGCTTAGTTCTAGCGGGGGGGCTTTCCTACAATGAGCAGTTCTTC	CASSLVLAGGLSYNEQFF
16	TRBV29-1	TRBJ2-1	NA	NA	TGCAGCGTTGAAGGGGTAGAAAGTGTTTCCTACAATGAGCAGTTCTTC	CSVEGVESVSYNEQFF
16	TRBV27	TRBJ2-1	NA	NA	TGTGCCAGCAGTTTATCTTCGGGACTCCGCTACAATGAGCAGTTCTTC	CASSLSSGLRYNEQFF
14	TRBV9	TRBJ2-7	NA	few	TGTGCCAGCAGCGTAGGAGCAGGGACCTACGAGCAGTACTTC	CASSVGAGTYEQYF
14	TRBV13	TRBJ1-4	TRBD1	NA	TGTGCCAGCAGCTGGCAGGGGGATGAAGAAAAACTGTTTTTT	CASSWQGDEEKLFF
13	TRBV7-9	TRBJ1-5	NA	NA	TGTGCCAGCAGCGCGGGGGCGGGTCAGCCCCAGCATTTT	CASSAGAGQPQHF
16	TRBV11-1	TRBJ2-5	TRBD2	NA	TGTGCCAGCACCCAGACTAGCGGGGCGTACCAAGAGACCCAGTACTTC	CASTQTSGAYQETQYF
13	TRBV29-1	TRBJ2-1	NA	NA	TGCAGCGTTTTCGATCTAGATGGGGCTGAGCAGTTCTTC	CSVFDLDGAEQFF
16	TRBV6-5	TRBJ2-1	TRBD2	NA	TGTGCCAGCAGTTACCAGCGGGAGGGATCCTACAATGAGCAGTTCTTC	CASSYQREGSYNEQFF
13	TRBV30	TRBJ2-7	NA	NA	TGTGCCTGGAGGGGGGCTCAAACCTACGAGCAGTACTTC	CAWRGAQTYEQYF
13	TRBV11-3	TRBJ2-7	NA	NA	TGTGCCAGCCACGAGGCAGTTGGCTACGAGCAGTACTTC	CASHEAVGYEQYF
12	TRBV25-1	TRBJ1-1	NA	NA	TGTGCCGCAGGGGTCGTGAACACTGAAGCTTTCTTT	CAAGVVNTEAFF
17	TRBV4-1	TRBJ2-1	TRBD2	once	TGCGCCAGCAGCGTTCGACTAGCGGGAGTTCCCTACAATGAGCAGTTCTTC	CASSVRLAGVPYNEQFF
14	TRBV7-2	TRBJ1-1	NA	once	TGTGCCAGCAGCGACGACAGCACCCACACTGAAGCTTTCTTT	CASSDDSTHTEAFF
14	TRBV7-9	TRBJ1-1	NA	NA	TGTGCCAGCAGCTTATATCAGGGGAACACTGAAGCTTTCTTT	CASSLYQGNTEAFF